This T cell receptor beta chain was recovered during a study of beta chain features in type 1 diabetes listed by TCRdb under 2018. The study in broad terms: Patients and healthy donors did not differ in mean age, gender distribution, total cell number or subset yield. A total of 90 million to 140 million sorted cells were examined across all samples, and RNA yield correlated strongly with the number of cells per subset. The study compared TCRB repertoires of sorted circulating CD4+ T cell subsets between recently diagnosed type 1 diabetes patients and matched healthy donors. Regulatory and stem cell-like memory subsets were isolated from only 8 patients and roughly 8 healthy donors, whereas naive and central memory subsets came from all 30 or so donors.

This clone was picked up a small number of times. Its recognized antigen is unknown. Base qualities were left out, and no much larger clone turns up one base away. From each donor, a single peripheral blood sample of 95 to 150 mL on average was drawn into heparinised tubes. Naive, central memory, regulatory and stem cell-like memory CD4+ T cells were sorted on a BD FACSAria II using a panel including CD45RO, CCR7, CD25, CD127, CD95 and CD27. A purity above 95% was achieved for all sorted populations. PBMCs were isolated right away by Lymphoprep density gradient centrifugation and were stained directly, without culture. Samples were stained and sorted in pairs, with one healthy donor and one patient per experiment, so that batch effects were minimized. The High Capacity cDNA Reverse Transcription Kit was used to reverse transcribe all of the isolated RNA, meaning that expressed TCRB transcripts were what got sequenced. Deep immunoSEQ sequencing was applied to naive, central memory and regulatory T cell samples, giving an average of about 3.7 million total reads per sample. Sorted cells were lysed in RLT buffer, and RNA was extracted using DNase-treated RNeasy Micro or Mini kits according to cell number. To prevent cross-contamination, each cell subset was processed individually, whereas patient and healthy donor samples were processed jointly. The immunoSEQ multiplex PCR was used to amplify TCRB sequences from cDNA, yielding 87-bp fragments that span the CDR3 region. Amplicons were sequenced on the Illumina HiSeq platform. The paper's processing steps were these. PCR bias was computationally corrected using synthetic template baselines, reads within Hamming distance 2 were collapsed, and singletons that could not be merged were discarded. Reads were aligned to IMGT to assign V, D and J genes, CDR3 length, and insertions or deletions at six rearrangement sites. Within each subset, clonotype counts were normalized to sorted cell number, and only after that were true diversity and Gini coefficients computed with the tcR R package. The overlap coefficient, calculated on TCRB nucleotide sequences, was used to quantify repertoire sharing. Out-of-frame TCRB sequences from naive cells were analyzed to stand in for the pre-selection repertoire. TCRdb provides this immuneACCESS table in a form limited to in-frame rearrangements. Some clones are lacking; in checked studies, under half of them reflect an unresolved V gene, and why the rest are absent is not known. The D gene and trimming were derived from the DNA, and the V and J assignments and clone size from that table. The sample contains around 450,000 clones, 11% of them found a single time. Of the sample, more than 0.045% is held by the ten largest clones.

Results the study describes overall, beyond this receptor: Because the HLA sub-analyses included only small numbers of individuals, any influence of HLA type on TCRB rearrangement was left unresolved. In all four CD4+ subsets, TCRB CDR3 length was moderately but significantly shorter in type 1 diabetes patients. PCR might favor shorter templates, but patient and control samples were amplified and corrected together, so any skew would affect both groups equally. Because cDNA was sequenced instead of genomic DNA, highly expressing activated cells could be over-represented, though the groups showed no difference in activation or CD3 levels. At VDJ recombination sites, patients with type 1 diabetes made fewer insertions and deleted more nucleotides, a pattern implying thymic rearrangement abnormalities. Naive, central memory and regulatory TCRB repertoires appeared to be more similar among patients than among healthy donors.

CDR1 and CDR2 are read off the germline V gene as SGHTA and FQGNSA. Trimming removed 5 bases from V and 9 bases from J; the gene matches leave 3 bases unexplained. The CDR3 runs 13 amino acids, cysteine and phenylalanine included. Only the CDR3 DNA stays, 39 bases, in frame from base 1. The origin of this receptor is a young woman in good health. The chain is encoded by TRBV7-2 joined to TRBJ2-5, and TRBD2 aligns with 13 junction nucleotides. The source material was naive CD4+ T cells from blood. Reading the label with the study, this specimen's cell subset or site is: true naive CD4+ T cells. Here the CDR3 is given as CASSRTSGGPQYF. The DNA reads TGTGCCAGCAGCCGGACTAGCGGGGGACCCCAGTACTTC.